The sequence of this T cell receptor beta chain was determined in a study of shared clonotypes between healthy human individuals. Study-wide results and limits: Among donors, sharing of clonotypes was expected to be affected by sequencing depth. Generation of non-shared clonotypes was less probable than generation of clonotypes shared by all four donors.

Comments on this clone: Its specificity is unknown.

Everyone who donated was a Caucasian adult who lived in Nashville, Tennessee. CD45RA+ naive and CD45RA-negative memory subsets were separated from CD4+ cells. Profiled with immunoSEQ multiplex PCR; TCRdb holds only in-frame clones, not every one. This sample has about 1,500,000 clones; 96% occur once, and the top ten carry 1% to 1.5%. The V end was cut by 3 bases, the J end by 9 bases, with 10 bases between. The CDR3 covers 12 residues. Germline lookup yields CDR1 SGDLS and CDR2 YYNGEE. Sequencing was performed on naive CD4+ T cells sorted from blood. Subset of the sample: CD45RA+ positively selected. The receptor comes from a young man in good health. The rearrangement links TRBV9 to TRBJ2-1; D gene ambiguous. CDR3 in DNA: TGTGCCAGCAGCGAAGATTTAGGTGAGCAGTTCTTC. Translated, it gives CASSEDLGEQFF. Variable domain in full (rest from reference TRBV9 and TRBJ2-1): DSGVTQTPKHLITATGQRVTLRCSPRSGDLSVYWYQQSLDQGLQFLIQYYNGEERAKGNILERFSAQQFPDLHSELNLSSLELGDSALYFCASSEDLGEQFFGPGTRLTVL.